This T cell receptor beta chain came from a study of OX40 agonist ivuxolimab in advanced cancers. With regard to the full study: Ivuxolimab, which targeted the costimulatory receptor OX40 (CD134), was an agonistic, fully human IgG2 monoclonal antibody. Partial responses occurred in three dose-escalation patients, of whom one had hepatocellular carcinoma and two had cutaneous melanoma. Of the roughly 54 dose-escalation patients, hepatocellular carcinoma was present in about 20, melanoma in roughly 15, renal cell carcinoma in 9 and head and neck cancer in 9. Intravenous ivuxolimab was administered to patients every 2 weeks at six dose levels: 0.01, 0.1, 0.3, 1.5, 3 and 10 mg/kg. The paper reports the monotherapy dose-escalation portion (N of about 54 patients) of the phase I ivuxolimab trial. Prior anti-PD-1, anti-PD-L1 or anti-CTLA-4 therapy was permitted, and 40% of dose-escalation patients had received checkpoint inhibitors. Peripheral TCRbeta sequencing aimed to test whether ivuxolimab altered TCR sequence diversity and caused clonal T-cell expansion. A male proportion of nearly 85% and a mean age of roughly 55 years, ranging from about 20 to 79, were recorded for the dose-escalation cohort.

The trial excluded patients who had a history of autoimmune disease or who were on systemic immunosuppression. Peripheral blood for TCR sequencing was collected from all dose cohorts at baseline, on cycle 4 day 1, and on cycle 7 day 1. Samples came from an open-label, multicenter, first-in-human phase I dose-escalation trial of ivuxolimab. Adults with locally advanced or metastatic melanoma, renal cell, hepatocellular, or head and neck squamous cell carcinoma were enrolled in the trial. Before TCR sequencing, CD4+ and CD8+ T cells were separately sorted from peripheral blood. To sequence the TCRbeta CDR3 region, genomic DNA was isolated from the sorted cells. The immunoSEQ Assay was used for sequencing of TCRbeta CDR3 regions. The clones in this table, taken by TCRdb from immuneACCESS, are in-frame only. Not every clone is retained; where verified, under half of the shortfall comes from an unresolved V gene, and the cause of the rest is unknown. The sample table contains roughly 90,000 clones; only one count was recorded for roughly 93% of them. 0.71% of the sample is taken by the ten largest.

What the study reported, not specific to this receptor: Low levels of normalized T-cell clonal expansion were also seen in some patients who did not respond. Clonal expansion of both CD4+ and CD8+ blood T cells was observed from baseline to week 6 at doses 0.1 to 3.0 mg/kg. After ivuxolimab, expanded clones were on average more numerous among CD8+ T cells than among CD4+ T cells. In partial responders in the 0.1-3.0 mg/kg groups, normalized peripheral clonal expansion was found to be among the lowest, especially among CD8+ T cells. The antigen specificity of the clonally expanded peripheral T cells was not determined.

Comment on this clone: No antigen is known for it. Base qualities are not recorded, but no much larger clone differs from it by a single base.

Trimming accounts for 0 bases at V and 7 bases at J, while the number of junction bases matched to no gene is 6. Its CDR3 holds 15 amino acids, cysteine through phenylalanine. Just the 45-base CDR3 DNA is kept, in frame starting at base 1. CDR1 and CDR2 were assigned from the germline V gene as KGHSH and LQKENI. Material: CD4+ or CD8+ T cells sorted from blood, obtained in a trial of the OX40 agonist ivuxolimab. The TCR sequence derives from an adult with an advanced solid tumor such as melanoma, head and neck, liver or kidney cancer. The sequence links TRBV18 to TRBJ2-1; the central 7 bases match TRBD2. The DNA sequence is as follows: TGTGCCAGCTCACCACCAGGTAGGGGAGGGAATGAGCAGTTCTTC. Translated, it reads CASSPPGRGGNEQFF.